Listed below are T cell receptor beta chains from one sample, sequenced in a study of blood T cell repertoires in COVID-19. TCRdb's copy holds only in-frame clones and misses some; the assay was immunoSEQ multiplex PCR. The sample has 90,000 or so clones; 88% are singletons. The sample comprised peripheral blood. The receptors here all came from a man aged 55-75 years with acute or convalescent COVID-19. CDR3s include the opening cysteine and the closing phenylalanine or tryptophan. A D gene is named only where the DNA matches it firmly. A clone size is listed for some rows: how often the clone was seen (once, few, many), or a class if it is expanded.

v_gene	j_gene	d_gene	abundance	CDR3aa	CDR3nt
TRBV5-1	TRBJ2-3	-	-	CASSNTGTSTDTQYF	TGCGCCAGCAGCAACACCGGGACTAGCACAGATACGCAGTATTTT
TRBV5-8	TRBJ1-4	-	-	CASSPLGGSNEKLFF	TGTGCCAGCAGCCCTTTGGGGGGAAGTAATGAAAAACTGTTTTTT
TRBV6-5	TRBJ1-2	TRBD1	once	CASSSQGAQYGYTF	TGTGCCAGCAGCTCTCAGGGGGCACAATATGGCTACACCTTC
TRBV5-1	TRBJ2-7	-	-	CASSLSGLAYEQYF	TGCGCCAGCAGCTTGTCAGGGCTGGCCTACGAGCAGTACTTC
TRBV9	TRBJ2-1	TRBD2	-	CASSVASGGYNEQFF	TGTGCCAGCAGCGTAGCGAGCGGGGGGTACAATGAGCAGTTCTTC
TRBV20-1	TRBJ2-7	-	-	CSASNLPTSEQYF	TGCAGTGCTAGTAACCTCCCTACTAGCGAGCAGTACTTC
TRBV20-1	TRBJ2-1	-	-	CSAGSGDEQFF	TGCAGTGCTGGGAGTGGGGATGAGCAGTTCTTC
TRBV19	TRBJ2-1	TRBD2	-	CASKRTGWTSGIDVNEQFF	TGTGCCAGTAAACGGACAGGGTGGACTAGCGGGATTGATGTAAATGAGCAGTTCTTC
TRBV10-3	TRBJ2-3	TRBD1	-	CAISTDRGTDTQYF	TGTGCCATCAGCACGGACAGGGGCACAGATACGCAGTATTTT
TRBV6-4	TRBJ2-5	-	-	CASSDTAGTQYF	TGTGCCAGCAGTGACACAGCGGGGACCCAGTACTTC